This T cell receptor (beta chain) was sequenced during a study of shared clonotypes between healthy human individuals. Study findings and constraints: Shared across several donors were 5% to 6% of the naive CD4 clonotypes. The expectation was that sequencing depth would affect clonotype sharing among donors.

From germline, CDR1 is SEHNR and CDR2 FQNEAQ (reference sequence). The ends lost 4 bases at V and 3 bases at J; junction bases unmatched: 7. This CDR3 region has 15 residues. As concerns this clone: The antigen remains undetermined.

Naivety among CD8 cells was defined by CD45RO negativity and positive CCR7 selection, thereby excluding terminally differentiated effector memory CD45RA+ cells. This table comes from immunoSEQ multiplex PCR, and its TCRdb copy is limited to in-frame clones, with some not included. Among over 750,000 clones, about 96% were seen once, and the ten largest hold about 0.25%. J is TRBJ2-7 and V is TRBV7-9; 9 positions agree with TRBD2. The source of this sequence is a man aged 25-45 years in good health. Sequencing input: naive CD8+ T cells sorted from blood. For the CDR3, the DNA is TGTGCCAGCAGCTCCATAGCGGGAGCGCACTACGAGCAGTACTTC. Translating it yields CASSSIAGAHYEQYF.